The clone carrying this TCR beta chain has just a few counts. Its antigen remains unidentified. Only in-frame clones appear in the TCRdb table, and some are missing; sequencing was by immunoSEQ multiplex PCR. The table records about 25,000 clones, 70% to 85% of them present only once. This record belongs to a study of somatic mutations in cytotoxic T cells in rheumatoid arthritis. Study-wide context: In some cases, T-cell populations stained with V beta antibodies were flow-sorted at nearly 100% purity, and these included V beta1+ cells sequenced for TCRB.

With median age around 50 years (range roughly 20-80) and approximately 53% female, healthy controls came from blood donor buffy coats. The CDR3 extends over 15 amino acids. With 1 base clipped from V and 0 bases from J, the junction kept 2 bases outside the gene matches. Germline V gives CDR1 SEHNR, CDR2 FQNEAQ (reference sequence). Study results and limitations: A significant difference in CD8+ T-cell clonality was not found between rheumatoid arthritis patients and age-matched healthy controls. Nobody adjusted the slight TRBV07 underrepresentation in rheumatoid arthritis patients for multiple comparisons.

V usage is TRBV7-9 and J usage is TRBJ2-7, with 8 bases aligning to TRBD1. What was sequenced was CD8+ T cells sorted from blood. This receptor was taken from a woman aged 18-29 years in good health. Here the CDR3 reads CASSLDTGGSYEQYV. CDR3 nucleotides: TGTGCCAGCAGCTTAGATACAGGGGGCTCCTACGAGCAGTACGTC.